This TCR beta chain was identified during a study of CD4 T cells in relation to SARS-CoV-2 and coronaviruses. Germline-derived CDR1 and CDR2 are KGHDR and SFDVKD. The CDR3 is made up of 19 amino acids. Unmatched junction bases numbered 13, after V lost 2 bases and J lost 1 base. The repertoire was sequenced with immunoSEQ multiplex PCR; TCRdb's copy has only in-frame clones and lacks some. The profile shows under 45,000 clones, 82% of them singletons. About this clone itself: Its cognate antigen is unknown.

What was sequenced was naive CD4+ T cells from PBMCs, cultured in vitro. Subset meaning: naive CD4+ T cells isolated by negative enrichment. J is TRBJ2-3 and V is TRBV24-1; 8 bases fit TRBD1. This clonotype was obtained from an adult with COVID-19. The CDR3 DNA sequence: TGTGCCACCAGTGATTGGTCCAGGGGGCGCAGCCAAGGCACAGATACGCAGTATTTT. This codes for CATSDWSRGRSQGTDTQYF.